The 29 T cell receptor beta chains reported below all come from one sample, sequenced in a study of CD8+CD57+ T cells in acquired aplastic anemia. Flow cytometry had shown expanded CD8+CD57+ cells in the patients chosen for sequencing. According to the study, genomic DNA was the template for TCR beta VDJ and CDR3 profiling. TCRdb itself ran the reads through MiXCR, one entry per CDR3 protein. The repertoire includes around 500,000 distinct CDR3 sequences, less than 35% of them detected once, and roughly 0.8% sits in the top ten. Material for sequencing was sorted CD4+, CD8+, or CD8+CD57+ T cells (not recorded which) from PBMCs. Source of these receptors: a human donor with aplastic anemia.

About this clonotype itself: Since a much larger clone is just one base distant, this may be a read error. The rearrangement joins TRBV7-2 to TRBJ2-7, with a weak D call TRBD2 (6 bases). Germline V gives CDR1 SGHTA, CDR2 FQGNSA. This CDR3 spans 15 amino acids. CDR3 DNA sequence: TGTGCCAGCAGCTTAGTTGGGGGAGGTGACTACGGGCAGTACTTC. This sequence encodes CASSLVGGGDYGQYF.

This rearrangement joins TRBV29-1 to TRBJ2-7; 7 bases line up with TRBD1. Trimming removed 6 bases from V and 5 bases from J; junction bases left unmatched: 13. The CDR3 sequence is 14 residues long. Germline values: CDR1 SQVTM, CDR2 ANQGSEA. DNA for the CDR3: TGCAGCGTCAGTAGGTCACAGGGGCGAAACGAGCAGTACTTC. Translating it yields CSVSRSQGRNEQYF.

This clonotype was counted at least ten times. The chain uses TRBV29-1 and TRBJ2-3; D could derive from TRBD1 or TRBD2 (6 bases each). Trimming shortened V by 4 bases and J by 4 bases, and 12 bases separated the two germline ends. CDR3 length equals 13 residues. Germline assignment: CDR1 SQVTM and CDR2 ANQGSEA. CDR3 DNA sequence: TGCAGCGTTGCACGGGGGCCCGCAGATACGCAGTATTTT. Amino acids: CSVARGPADTQYF.

The J gene is TRBJ2-1, the V gene TRBV19, with D perhaps matching TRBD2 (6 bases). CDR3 length equals 14 residues. V was clipped by 10 bases and J by 9 bases, with 22 bases between them. The germline V gene encodes CDR1 LNHDA and CDR2 SQIVND (reference sequence). The CDR3 DNA reads as TGTGCCACCGCCCCGGTGGAGGGAAACAGTGAGCAGTTCTTC. This sequence encodes CATAPVEGNSEQFF.

The V gene is TRBV7-2, the J gene TRBJ1-2, with TRBD1 matching 7 bases. V lost 6 bases, J lost 2 bases, and 3 bases stayed unmatched. The CDR3 runs to 13 residues. Germline loops: CDR1 SGHTA, CDR2 FQGNSA. The CDR3 spells CASRQQGNYGYTF. CDR3 nucleotides: TGTGCCAGCAGACAACAGGGGAACTATGGCTACACCTTC.

As for this clonotype: A much larger clone differs by one base, so this may be a read error. J is TRBJ1-6 and V is TRBV11-1; 9 bases agree with TRBD1. Germline V gene sequence: CDR1 SGHAT, CDR2 FQDESV (reference sequence). The CDR3 has 17 residues. The V segment lost 5 bases and the J segment 5 bases; nucleotides outside the gene matches: 10. CDR3: CASSTPPTGGDNSPLHF. The CDR3 region has the DNA TGTGCCAGCAGCACACCCCCGACAGGGGGAGATAATTCACCCCTCCACTTT.

Only a few counts were recorded for this clonotype. The rearrangement joins TRBV5-1 to TRBJ1-3, with D perhaps TRBD1 (5 bases). The length of the CDR3 is 16 residues. Germline values: CDR1 SGHRS, CDR2 YFSETQ. V was trimmed by 0 bases and J by 1 base, leaving 11 bases between them. For the CDR3, the DNA is TGCGCCAGCAGCTTGGGCGGAGGGGTTTCTGGAAACACCATATATTTT. Translated: CASSLGGGVSGNTIYF.

The table lists this clonotype with a few counts. A clone one base away is much larger, so this may be a read error. The chain uses TRBV19 and TRBJ1-1, with D unclear. V lost 8 bases, J lost 5 bases, and 12 bases lay in between. The germline CDR1 and CDR2 sequences are LNHDA and SQIVND (reference sequence). CDR3 length equals 12 residues. CDR3 residues: CASRQAGTEAFF. For the CDR3, the DNA is TGTGCCAGTCGCCAAGCGGGGACTGAAGCTTTCTTT.

Regarding this clonotype: This could be a read error, since a much larger clone is one nucleotide away. The gene calls are TRBV7-6 and TRBJ2-1, with TRBD1 matching 7 bases. In germline, CDR1 is SGHVS, CDR2 FNYEAQ. The CDR3 runs to 12 residues. CDR3: CASSSDRVEQLF. CDR3 coding DNA: TGTGCCAGCAGCTCCGACAGGGTTGAGCAGCTCTTC.

This clonotype showed up just once. A read error may be the cause here, since a much bigger clone is one base away. The chain uses TRBV7-9 and TRBJ1-1; D unclear. The V gene's germline CDR1 is SEHNR and CDR2 FQNEAQ (reference sequence). CDR3 size: 15 residues. V lost 1 base, J lost 6 bases, and 15 bases lay in between. The CDR3 protein is CASSLGARVDAEAFF. For the CDR3, the DNA is TGTGCCAGCAGCTTAGGGGCCCGTGTAGACGCTGAAGCTTTCTTT.

This clonotype was found a few times. This chain links TRBV19 with TRBJ1-5; D might be TRBD1 (6 bases). Trimming shortened V by 8 bases and J by 2 bases, and 16 bases separated the two germline ends. CDR1 is LNHDA and CDR2 is SQIVND in the germline V gene (reference sequence). CDR3 size: 15 residues. CDR3 nucleotide sequence: TGTGCCAGTTCGAGGGCGGCAGGGGGCAATCAGCCCCAGCATTTT. This sequence encodes CASSRAAGGNQPQHF.

The chain links TRBV5-1 to TRBJ2-7, with D possibly TRBD1 on 6 matching bases. Trimming pared 3 bases from V and 2 bases from J, leaving 30 bases between. The germline V gene has CDR1 SGHRS and CDR2 YFSETQ. This CDR3 region has 20 residues. CDR3 DNA: TGCGCCAGCAGCTGGACCTCCGGGACCCAAGGGGACATGTCGGCCTACGAGCAGTACTTC. Translated: CASSWTSGTQGDMSAYEQYF.

The chain is built from TRBV12-3 or TRBV12-4 and TRBJ1-3, with TRBD1 as a possible D gene (6 bases). V lost 6 bases and J 5 bases, leaving 14 bases between the germline ends. The CDR3 is made up of 14 amino acids. The CDR3 is CASRREGDRNTIYF. In nucleotides, the CDR3 is TGTGCCAGCAGACGGGAGGGGGATCGAAACACCATATATTTT.

This clonotype was counted many times. This chain uses TRBV2 with TRBJ2-2, with D possibly TRBD2 on 6 matching bases. Trimming shortened V by 1 base and J by 0 bases, and 9 bases separated the two germline ends. This CDR3 is 16 amino acids long. Germline V gene data show CDR1 as SNHLY and CDR2 as FYNNEI. The CDR3 DNA reads TGTGCCAGCAGTGAAGAGGGCGGGGCGAACACCGGGGAGCTGTTTTTT. Amino acids: CASSEEGGANTGELFF.

This clonotype came up many times. The V and J genes are TRBV15 and TRBJ2-7; 8 positions match TRBD2. The CDR3 is 15 amino acids. Trimming at V came to 0 bases and at J to 5 bases, leaving 6 bases not matched to a gene. From germline, CDR1 is LNHNV and CDR2 YYDKDF (reference sequence). The CDR3 bases are TGTGCCACCAGCAGAGATAGCGGGACTATCCACGAGCAGTACTTC. Protein: CATSRDSGTIHEQYF.

This clonotype was seen repeatedly, ten times or more. The chain is built from TRBV20-1 and TRBJ1-5; no firm D call. CDR1 and CDR2 from the germline V gene are DFQATT and SNEGSKA (reference sequence). CDR3 length: 15 residues. The V gene lost 3 bases and the J gene lost 6 bases, with 18 bases spanning the gap. The CDR3 sequence is CSARGTGGVGQPQHF. Here the CDR3 DNA reads TGCAGTGCTAGGGGAACTGGTGGAGTCGGTCAGCCCCAGCATTTT.

The chain couples TRBV20-1 to TRBJ1-1, with D maybe TRBD1 (6 bases). V lost 0 bases and J lost 5, with 16 bases in between. Looked up from germline, CDR1 is DFQATT and CDR2 is SNEGSKA (reference sequence). The CDR3 sequence is 15 residues long. The CDR3 sequence: CSAREQGVRGTEAFF. CDR3 DNA: TGCAGTGCTAGAGAACAAGGGGTAAGGGGGACTGAAGCTTTCTTT.

This clonotype was counted ten times or more. This chain's CDR3 is CSTTTGGFGDTQYF. The CDR3 DNA follows: TGCAGTACAACGACAGGGGGCTTTGGAGATACGCAGTATTTT. V is TRBV20-1 and J is TRBJ2-3; 10 bases line up with TRBD1. In germline, CDR1 is DFQATT, CDR2 SNEGSKA (reference sequence). The CDR3 runs 14 residues. Losses at the gene ends were 8 bases for V and 5 bases for J; bases not matched to a gene: 10.

This clonotype came up many times. This rearrangement joins TRBV2 to TRBJ2-7, with TRBD2 matching 14 bases. This CDR3 is built from 16 residues. The V segment lost 7 bases and the J segment 4 bases; nucleotides outside the gene matches: 9. Germline values: CDR1 SNHLY, CDR2 FYNNEI. As DNA, the CDR3 is TGTGCCAGCATTGGACTAGCGGGGGGAAGAGCTTACGAGCAGTACTTC. This translates into CASIGLAGGRAYEQYF.

Many counts were recorded for this clonotype. The rearrangement links TRBV20-1 to TRBJ2-5; perhaps TRBD2 as D (5 bases). CDR1 and CDR2 from the germline V gene are DFQATT and SNEGSKA (reference sequence). Trimming took off 7 bases at V and 4 bases at J, with 16 bases between the two ends. The CDR3 runs 13 residues. In DNA, the CDR3 is TGCAGTGTCACAGAGGGAGAATCAGAGACCCAGTACTTC. Protein product: CSVTEGESETQYF.

The V gene is TRBV7-3, the J gene TRBJ2-1, with TRBD2 as a possible D gene (5 bases). Germline V lookup: CDR1 SGHTA, CDR2 FQGTGA. The V gene lost 1 base and the J gene lost 5 bases, with 21 bases spanning the gap. This CDR3 has 18 amino acids. The CDR3 region has the DNA TGTGCCAGCAGCTTAAGGTGGGCTAGCCAACCTGTAGACAATGAGCAGTTCTTC. This translates into CASSLRWASQPVDNEQFF.

V gene TRBV4-2 combines with J gene TRBJ2-3; D may be TRBD2 (5 bases). The CDR3 length is 15 residues. CDR1 LGHNA and CDR2 YNFKEQ come from the germline V gene. Trimming left V 4 bases short and J 6 bases short, with 17 bases between. Written as DNA, the CDR3 is TGTGCCAGCAGCCCCGTTGACGGGATCGAGGATACGCAGTATTTT. As protein: CASSPVDGIEDTQYF.

V is TRBV2 and J is TRBJ2-1; D may correspond to TRBD1 or TRBD2 (6 bases each). CDR1 is SNHLY and CDR2 is FYNNEI in the germline V gene. This CDR3 comprises 16 residues. Trimming pared 6 bases from V and 3 bases from J, leaving 18 bases between. In nucleotides, the CDR3 is TGTGCCAGCAGCAAGGGGGGCAGGGCCCTCTACAATGAGCAGTTCTTC. Protein product: CASSKGGRALYNEQFF.

This clonotype was picked up one time. The chain is built from TRBV9 and TRBJ1-1, with D unclear. CDR1 is SGDLS, CDR2 YYNGEE, per germline. Trimming removed 3 bases from V and 3 bases from J, with 24 bases in between. The CDR3 consists of 18 residues. For the CDR3, the DNA is TGTGCCAGCAGCGCACCCCTCCCAGGTCCCGAGGCCGACACTGAAGCTTTCTTT. Residues: CASSAPLPGPEADTEAFF.

Ten or more counts support this clonotype. The rearrangement joins TRBV19 to TRBJ1-1; 11 bases match TRBD1. Trimming cost V 5 bases and J 4 bases; bases outside gene matches: 6. The CDR3 is 15 amino acids. The germline CDR1 and CDR2 sequences are LNHDA and SQIVND (reference sequence). The CDR3 loop reads CASSLGQGAVTEAFF. CDR3 coding DNA: TGTGCCAGTAGTCTCGGACAGGGGGCGGTCACTGAAGCTTTCTTT.

This clonotype has ten or more counts. This CDR3 reads CASTKRASGDHSYEQYF. Written as DNA, the CDR3 is TGTGCCAGCACAAAGCGGGCTAGCGGGGACCACTCCTACGAGCAGTACTTC. J is TRBJ2-7 and V is TRBV11-2; 9 bases fit TRBD2. The CDR3 runs to 17 residues. Germline CDR1 and CDR2: SGHAT and FQNNGV. Losses at the gene ends were 7 bases for V and 0 bases for J; bases not matched to a gene: 13. Full variable domain (outside the CDR3, taken from reference TRBV11-2 and TRBJ2-7): EAGVAQSPRYKIIEKRQSVAFWCNPISGHATLYWYQQILGQGPKLLIQFQNNGVVDDSQLPKDRFSAERLKGVDSTLKIQPAKLEDSAVYLCASTKRASGDHSYEQYFGPGTRLTVT.

This clonotype was seen only a few times. The junction shows a germline mismatch at one end, possibly a read error. The chain recombines TRBV25-1 with TRBJ2-3; D possibly uses TRBD1 or TRBD2 (7 bases each). Germline V gene lookup returns CDR1 MGHDK and CDR2 SYGVNS. CDR3 length: 15 amino acids. The CDR3 coding sequence is TGCGCCAGCAGCCGACAGGGAGGGAGCACAGATACGCAGTATTTT. Translated: CASSRQGGSTDTQYF.

The chain links TRBV20-1 to TRBJ2-1, with 11 bases matching TRBD2. Trimming removed 1 base from V and 8 bases from J; junction bases left unmatched: 10. Germline CDR1 and CDR2: DFQATT and SNEGSKA (reference sequence). This CDR3 has 16 amino acids. CDR3 sequence reads: CSARAFTSGRSYEQFF. As DNA, the CDR3 is TGCAGTGCTAGAGCTTTTACTAGCGGGAGATCCTATGAGCAGTTCTTC.

This clonotype was found many times. The chain couples TRBV19 to TRBJ2-5, with D unresolved. The CDR3 consists of 13 residues. V was pared by 2 bases and J by 2 bases, with 6 bases between. Germline values: CDR1 LNHDA, CDR2 SQIVND (reference sequence). The DNA of the CDR3 is TGTGCCAGTAGTATACGGGTTCAAGAGACCCAGTACTTC. It yields the protein CASSIRVQETQYF.